The T cell receptor beta chain described here comes from a study of graft-versus-host responses after intestinal transplantation. Turning to the study itself: Among the recipients, all got anti-thymocyte globulin induction and then tacrolimus and steroids for around 3 years. Study-level results: Early after transplant, HvG clones declined as circulating GvH clones peaked. There were GvH clones found in recipient marrow, and some of them appeared first in ileum or blood. High graft-versus-host to host-versus-graft T cell clonal ratios marked allografts of patients with graft-donor macrochimerism.

Clones were read by immunoSEQ multiplex PCR, and TCRdb kept only the in-frame ones, dropping some. Found here are just under 65,000 clones, more than 85% of them singletons; the top ten hold 1.7%. The CDR3 contains 15 residues. Trimming cost V 5 bases and J 3 bases; bases outside gene matches: 2. Germline V gene sequence: CDR1 MNHNS, CDR2 SASEGT. This clone was found a few times. Its antigen remains unknown. The clonotype comes from a human donor who was the organ donor for an intestinal transplant. Source: unstimulated CD8+ T cells sorted from spleen or lymph node cells, taken before transplant. The rearrangement links TRBV6-1 to TRBJ2-1; TRBD2 matches 12 bases. CDR3 bases: TGTGCCAGCAGTCGACTAGCGGGAGACTACAATGAGCAGTTCTTC. It specifies CASSRLAGDYNEQFF.